The rows below give T cell receptor beta chains drawn from one sample of a study of blood T cell repertoires in COVID-19. Profiling relied on immunoSEQ multiplex PCR, and the TCRdb table lists in-frame clones only, not all of them. The table lists roughly 95,000 clones, around 80% of them singletons. The sample was peripheral blood. These TCRs come from a man in his 60s with acute or convalescent COVID-19. Both conserved end residues are part of each CDR3. D genes are given only for firm matches. Size values are once, few and many counts, or a class for expanded clones, and some rows have none.

j_call d_call clone_size v_call cdr3_nt cdr3_aa
TRBJ2-1 . . TRBV10-1 TGCGCCAGCAGCGGCGGAGGGAGCTTCAATGAGCAGTTCTTC CASSGGGSFNEQFF
TRBJ1-1 . . TRBV29-1 TGCAGCGCAAATCAGGTGGAGAACACTGAAGCTTTCTTT CSANQVENTEAFF
TRBJ1-2 TRBD1 once TRBV5-1 TGCGCCAGCAGTCCCTACTTAGACAGGGAGTCCTACACCTTC CASSPYLDRESYTF
TRBJ1-3 TRBD1 . TRBV18 TGTGCCAGCTCACCCCGGACAGGAAGGAGCTCTGGAAACACCATATATTTT CASSPRTGRSSGNTIYF
TRBJ1-5 . . TRBV6-5 TGTGCCAGCAAGGGGGGGACTCAGCCCCAGCATTTT CASKGGTQPQHF
TRBJ1-6 . . TRBV12-3/TRBV12-4 TGTGCCAGCAGTCACAGGAGGGGTTCACCCCTCCACTTT CASSHRRGSPLHF
TRBJ2-1 TRBD2 . TRBV9 TGTGCCAGCAGCCCCGAAGGGGAGGGGTTCTACAATGAGCAGTTCTTC CASSPEGEGFYNEQFF
TRBJ1-2 . . TRBV7-9 TGTGCCAGCAGCCTCCCTACAGGGACTAACTATGGCTACACCTTC CASSLPTGTNYGYTF
TRBJ1-5 . once TRBV27 TGTGCCAGCAGAAACAGGATTTATAGCAATCAGCCCCAGCATTTT CASRNRIYSNQPQHF
TRBJ1-5 . . TRBV27 TGTGCCAGCAGTTTTTCAGTTTATCAGCCCCAGCATTTT CASSFSVYQPQHF
TRBJ2-2 TRBD2 . TRBV11-2 TGTGCCAGCAGCTTACGAGGGCAGCGGGGGGTTGGCGGGGAGCTGTTTTTT CASSLRGQRGVGGELFF
TRBJ2-3 TRBD2 once TRBV7-8 TGTGCCAGCAGCACTCCGGGACTAGCGGGAGGGCCGCTTGTAGATACGCAGTATTTT CASSTPGLAGGPLVDTQYF
TRBJ1-1 . . TRBV30 TGTGCCTGGAGTGTGAGGAACACTGAAGCTTTCTTT CAWSVRNTEAFF
TRBJ2-2 TRBD1 . TRBV2 TGTGCCGGCGGCGTGGGACAGGGAGTCACCGGGGAGCTGTTTTTT CAGGVGQGVTGELFF
TRBJ2-5 . . TRBV11-2 TGTGCCAGCAGCTCGCGGGGCTTCCAAGAGACCCAGTACTTC CASSSRGFQETQYF
TRBJ1-3 . few TRBV12-3/TRBV12-4 TGTGCCAGCAGCCGGAGGTCTGGAAACACCATATATTTT CASSRRSGNTIYF
TRBJ1-6 . . TRBV11-2 TGTGCCAGCAGCCCCGGGATTTTTAATTCACCCCTCCACTTT CASSPGIFNSPLHF
TRBJ1-5 TRBD1 few TRBV7-6 TGTGCCAGCAGCGAGGGGGCTTATAGCAATCAGCCCCAGCATTTT CASSEGAYSNQPQHF
TRBJ2-2 TRBD2 once TRBV7-2 TGTGCCAGCAGCGGTGGGCTAGCGGGAACCGCGGGGACCGGGGAGCTGTTTTTT CASSGGLAGTAGTGELFF
TRBJ1-5 . . TRBV6-5 TGTGCCAGCAGTTACTCGAGGACAGCGAATCAGCCCCAGCATTTT CASSYSRTANQPQHF
TRBJ1-1 . . TRBV7-9 TGTGCCAGCAGCCCCGGACAGTCAAACACTGAAGCTTTCTTT CASSPGQSNTEAFF
TRBJ1-2 . . TRBV7-8 TGTGCCAGCAGCTTAGTAGGGGTGGATGGCTACACCTTC CASSLVGVDGYTF
TRBJ2-5 TRBD2 . TRBV7-8 TGTGCCAGCAGCCCTAGACTAGCGGGAGGAGAGACCCAGTACTTC CASSPRLAGGETQYF
TRBJ1-2 . . TRBV28 TGTGCCAGCAGTTTATTAAAGGCGGCCTCCGGCTACACCTTC CASSLLKAASGYTF
TRBJ2-3 . . TRBV11-2 TGTGCCAGCAGCTCCGGAGATACGCAGTATTTT CASSSGDTQYF
TRBJ2-2 TRBD2 . TRBV7-9 TGTGCCAGCAGCTTAAAGAGCGGGGGGACCGGGGAGCTGTTTTTT CASSLKSGGTGELFF
TRBJ1-5 TRBD1 few TRBV19 TGTGCCACTAGGGGGACAGGGCTTAGCAATCAGCCCCAGCATTTT CATRGTGLSNQPQHF
TRBJ1-4 . . TRBV7-2 TGTGCCAGCAGCGGAGGAGGGTTTGAAAAACTGTTTTTT CASSGGGFEKLFF
TRBJ1-5 TRBD1 . TRBV7-2 TGTGCCAGCAGCTCGACAGGGATCAGCAATCAGCCCCAGCATTTT CASSSTGISNQPQHF
TRBJ1-1 . . TRBV11-2 TGTGCCAGCAGCTTAGGGGGCAACACTGAAGCTTTCTTT CASSLGGNTEAFF
TRBJ1-2 TRBD1 . TRBV6-5 TGTGCCAGCAGACCCGGACAGGGGGCCGTCTATGGCTACACCTTC CASRPGQGAVYGYTF
TRBJ1-1 . . TRBV2 TGTGCCAGCAGCGCACGGGACACGCAGTCGAACACTGAAGCTTTCTTT CASSARDTQSNTEAFF
TRBJ2-1 TRBD1 . TRBV24-1 TGTGCCACCAGTGATACCGGGACAGGGGTGCGCGAGCAGTTCTTC CATSDTGTGVREQFF
TRBJ1-6 . once TRBV18 TGTGCCAGCTCACCATATCAGGGTATTGATTCACCCCTCCACTTT CASSPYQGIDSPLHF
TRBJ1-1 TRBD1 . TRBV4-2 TGTGCCAGCAGCCAAGGAGGGGGCTCGAACACTGAAGCTTTCTTT CASSQGGGSNTEAFF
TRBJ2-4 TRBD2 few TRBV5-1 TGCGCCAGCAGATACGGGGAGGGCGGCATTCAGTACTTC CASRYGEGGIQYF
TRBJ2-4 . . TRBV7-2 TGTGCCAGCAGCATGGGTAGCACCAAAAACATTCAGTACTTC CASSMGSTKNIQYF
TRBJ2-2 TRBD2 . TRBV5-8 TGTGCCAGCAGCATACCGTTAGCGGGGGCGTTCACCGGGGAGCTGTTTTTT CASSIPLAGAFTGELFF
TRBJ2-3 . . TRBV20-1 TGCAGTGCTAGTCCCGAGGAGGGGCGCACAGATACGCAGTATTTT CSASPEEGRTDTQYF
TRBJ2-1 TRBD2 . TRBV10-1 TGCGCCAGCAGTGACTCTAGCGGGAGTGGTAATGAGCAGTTCTTC CASSDSSGSGNEQFF
TRBJ1-1 TRBD1 . TRBV5-1 TGCGCCAGCAGCCCTGGGGCAGGGGGGAACACTGAAGCTTTCTTT CASSPGAGGNTEAFF
TRBJ2-3 TRBD2 once TRBV5-1 TGCGCCAGCAGCTTAGCGGGGGCGGGCACAGATACGCAGTATTTT CASSLAGAGTDTQYF
TRBJ2-7 TRBD1 . TRBV19 TGTGCCAGTAGTACCGTCGGCGCCAGGGGGATCTCCTACGAGCAGTACTTC CASSTVGARGISYEQYF
TRBJ1-3 TRBD1 . TRBV11-3 TGTGCCAGCAAGACAGGGTCTGGAAACACCATATATTTT CASKTGSGNTIYF
TRBJ2-3 TRBD2 . TRBV6-2/TRBV6-3 TGTGCCAGCAGCTTCGCCGGGACTAGCGGGGGCAAGGTCACAGATACGCAGTATTTT CASSFAGTSGGKVTDTQYF
TRBJ2-7 TRBD1 . TRBV3-1/TRBV3-2 TGTGCCAGCAGCTATGGGACAGACAACGAGCAGTACTTC CASSYGTDNEQYF
TRBJ2-5 . . TRBV19 TGTGCCAGTAGGAAAACAGGGCAAGAGACCCAGTACTTC CASRKTGQETQYF
TRBJ1-3 . few TRBV28 TGTGCCAGCAGTCCAGCCCCCTGGGAGGGTGTCGGAAACACCATATATTTT CASSPAPWEGVGNTIYF
TRBJ2-4 TRBD2 once TRBV6-2/TRBV6-3 TGTGCCAGCAGTTACGCGGGAGTCGTCAAAAACATTCAGTACTTC CASSYAGVVKNIQYF
TRBJ1-1 . . TRBV6-5 TGTGCCAGCACTGGGGCTATGAACACTGAAGCTTTCTTT CASTGAMNTEAFF
TRBJ1-4 TRBD1 . TRBV7-2 TGTGCCAGCAGCTCCAGTGCCCCCGGGACAGCCGAAAAACTGTTTTTT CASSSSAPGTAEKLFF